The rows below give T cell receptor beta chains drawn from one sample of a study of T cell changes during pregnancy in multiple sclerosis. The data were produced by immunoSEQ multiplex PCR, yet TCRdb's version contains in-frame clones alone and is incomplete. The sample holds some 52,000 clones; approximately 90% are singletons and the top ten take 0.35% to 0.4%. Sequencing was performed on CD4+ T cells from peripheral blood mononuclear cells, taken before pregnancy. These receptors all come from a female donor with multiple sclerosis, enrolled in a pregnancy study. CDR3s include the opening cysteine and the closing phenylalanine or tryptophan. Fields, in order: J gene, clone size, V gene, D gene, CDR3 protein, CDR3 DNA. D genes are given only for firm matches. Clone size is not always given. Where it is, it says once, few, many or a class for expanded clones.

>TRBJ2-2|NA|TRBV30|NA
CAWQGGRELFF
TGTGCCTGGCAGGGGGGCAGGGAGCTGTTTTTT
>TRBJ1-3|once|TRBV27|NA
CASGPSRGPYTIYF
TGTGCCAGCGGCCCCTCTAGGGGCCCCTACACCATATATTTT
>TRBJ2-1|NA|TRBV18|TRBD2
CASSGGRAFSEQFF
TGTGCCAGCTCTGGCGGGAGGGCTTTTTCCGAGCAGTTCTTC
>TRBJ2-3|NA|TRBV10-2|NA
CASRELGQDTQYF
TGCGCCAGCAGAGAACTGGGACAAGATACGCAGTATTTT
>TRBJ2-2|NA|TRBV6-5|TRBD2
CASSFGRRGTGELFF
TGTGCCAGCAGTTTCGGGAGGCGGGGCACCGGGGAGCTGTTTTTT
>TRBJ2-7|NA|TRBV7-6|TRBD2
CASSLYAGGPSEQYF
TGTGCCAGCAGCTTATACGCGGGAGGGCCCTCCGAGCAGTACTTC
>TRBJ1-5|NA|TRBV6-6|NA
CASSYSNRGGNQPQHF
TGTGCCAGCAGTTACTCGAATAGGGGTGGCAATCAGCCCCAGCATTTT
>TRBJ2-7|NA|TRBV5-4|TRBD1
CASSRGRAYEQYF
TGTGCCAGCAGTAGGGGGCGCGCCTACGAGCAGTACTTC
>TRBJ2-1|NA|TRBV28|NA
CASSSPTYNEQFF
TGTGCCAGCAGCTCACCAACTTACAATGAGCAGTTCTTC
>TRBJ2-1|NA|TRBV30|NA
CAWSKGLGGEQFF
TGTGCCTGGAGCAAGGGACTCGGCGGTGAGCAGTTCTTC
>TRBJ2-3|NA|TRBV2|TRBD2
CASSSGLADSTDTQYF
TGTGCCAGCAGTTCCGGACTAGCGGACAGCACAGATACGCAGTATTTT
>TRBJ2-4|NA|TRBV7-9|NA
CASSLGGVVAKNIQYF
TGTGCCAGCAGCTTAGGGGGGGTGGTGGCCAAAAACATTCAGTACTTC
>TRBJ1-5|NA|TRBV19|TRBD1
CASSRDRGRSNQPQHF
TGTGCCAGTAGTAGGGACAGGGGCCGTAGCAATCAGCCCCAGCATTTT
>TRBJ2-1|NA|TRBV12-5|TRBD2
CASGLSLGLAGVNEQFF
TGTGCTAGTGGTTTATCCCTTGGACTAGCGGGAGTGAATGAGCAGTTCTTC
>TRBJ1-1|NA|TRBV29-1|TRBD1
CSVELRQGWTEAFF
TGCAGCGTTGAACTTAGACAGGGGTGGACTGAAGCTTTCTTT
>TRBJ2-7|NA|TRBV27|NA
CASRPHAGYEQYF
TGTGCCAGCAGGCCTCATGCGGGGTACGAGCAGTACTTC
>TRBJ2-5|NA|TRBV27|TRBD1
CASSPDRAGETQYF
TGTGCCAGCAGTCCCGACAGGGCCGGGGAGACCCAGTACTTC
>TRBJ1-1|NA|TRBV13|NA
CASRSVERAFF
TGTGCCAGCAGGTCTGTGGAGAGAGCTTTCTTT
>TRBJ2-2|NA|TRBV7-9|NA
CASSLGGSRVRTGELFF
TGTGCCAGCAGCTTAGGGGGTAGCAGGGTGAGGACCGGGGAGCTGTTTTTT
>TRBJ2-7|NA|TRBV6-1|TRBD1
CASSEWDRVYEEQYF
TGTGCCAGCAGTGAGTGGGACAGGGTTTATGAAGAGCAGTACTTC
>TRBJ1-4|NA|TRBV11-2|TRBD1
CASSLYRGVEKLFF
TGTGCCAGCAGCTTGTACAGGGGAGTCGAAAAACTGTTTTTT
>TRBJ2-1|NA|TRBV30|NA
CAWEGIGTYNEQFF
TGTGCCTGGGAGGGTATAGGGACCTACAATGAGCAGTTCTTC
>TRBJ2-5|NA|TRBV29-1|NA
CSVVGRNLQETQYF
TGCAGCGTTGTCGGCAGGAACCTACAAGAGACCCAGTACTTC
>TRBJ2-7|NA|TRBV7-8|NA
CATNQEGRKADEQYF
TGTGCCACCAACCAGGAGGGGCGAAAGGCGGACGAGCAGTACTTC
>TRBJ2-5|NA|TRBV7-9|TRBD1
CASSLGTGQKETQYF
TGTGCCAGCAGCCTTGGGACAGGGCAAAAAGAGACCCAGTACTTC
>TRBJ1-2|NA|TRBV28|NA
CASSLSTDHYGYTF
TGTGCCAGCAGTCTCTCGACAGACCACTATGGCTACACCTTC
>TRBJ1-5|NA|TRBV19|NA
CASSIPRRGLSNQPQHF
TGTGCCAGTAGTATCCCCCGGCGGGGGCTAAGCAATCAGCCCCAGCATTTT
>TRBJ2-6|NA|TRBV27|TRBD1
CASSFRTGTSGANVLTF
TGTGCCAGCAGTTTCAGGACAGGGACGTCTGGGGCCAACGTCCTGACTTTC
>TRBJ2-7|NA|TRBV2|TRBD2
CASSGGGRAGEQYF
TGTGCCAGCAGTGGAGGCGGGAGGGCTGGCGAGCAGTACTTC
>TRBJ2-1|NA|TRBV15|TRBD2
CATSRGGTSAYNEQFF
TGTGCCACCAGCAGAGGAGGGACTAGCGCCTACAATGAGCAGTTCTTC
>TRBJ2-7|few|TRBV5-4|NA
CASSLDNPAASYEQYF
TGTGCCAGCAGCTTGGACAACCCCGCCGCCTCCTACGAGCAGTACTTC
>TRBJ1-2|NA|TRBV28|NA
CASSFETSRGANYGYTF
TGTGCCAGCAGTTTTGAGACCTCCAGGGGAGCTAACTATGGCTACACCTTC
>TRBJ2-1|NA|TRBV5-1|TRBD2
CASSLGLAGYNEQFF
TGCGCCAGCAGCTTGGGGCTAGCGGGCTACAATGAGCAGTTCTTC
>TRBJ1-2|NA|TRBV19|NA
CASSISQGTYGYTF
TGTGCCAGTAGTATATCACAGGGCACCTATGGCTACACCTTC
>TRBJ1-2|NA|TRBV4-1|TRBD1
CASSHPGRTGRGYGYTF
TGCGCCAGCAGCCACCCAGGGAGGACAGGTCGGGGCTATGGCTACACCTTC
>TRBJ1-1|NA|TRBV6-1|NA
CASRGGQKNTEAFF
TGTGCCAGCAGGGGCGGACAGAAGAACACTGAAGCTTTCTTT
>TRBJ1-1|once|TRBV30|NA
CAWTLTGLNTEAFF
TGTGCCTGGACCCTGACAGGATTGAACACTGAAGCTTTCTTT
>TRBJ2-2|NA|TRBV9|TRBD2
CASSSRLAGSSNTGELFF
TGTGCCAGCAGCTCGAGACTAGCGGGGAGTAGTAACACCGGGGAGCTGTTTTTT
>TRBJ2-1|NA|TRBV5-1|TRBD1
CASSLRGRGKIGNEQFF
TGCGCCAGCAGCTTAAGAGGCAGGGGGAAAATTGGCAATGAGCAGTTCTTC
>TRBJ1-3|NA|TRBV19|NA
CASSSASAGSGNTIYF
TGTGCCAGTAGTAGTGCCTCGGCAGGCTCTGGAAACACCATATATTTT
>TRBJ1-5|NA|TRBV15|TRBD1
CATSDDRAQPQHF
TGTGCCACCAGCGATGACAGGGCCCAGCCCCAGCATTTT
>TRBJ2-3|NA|TRBV9|TRBD2
CASSDPISGLAGASTDTQYF
TGTGCCAGCAGCGACCCGATCAGCGGACTAGCGGGAGCTAGCACAGATACGCAGTATTTT
>TRBJ2-2|NA|TRBV4-1|TRBD2
CASSQEGALAGGATGELFF
TGCGCCAGCAGCCAAGAAGGGGCACTAGCGGGAGGCGCCACCGGGGAGCTGTTTTTT
>TRBJ2-7|once|TRBV11-2|NA
CASSLTGQRYEQYF
TGTGCCAGCAGCTTAACAGGACAAAGGTACGAGCAGTACTTC
>TRBJ2-2|NA|TRBV6-7|NA
CASSRGNTGELFF
TGTGCCAGCAGTAGGGGGAACACCGGGGAGCTGTTTTTT
>TRBJ2-1|NA|TRBV4-3|TRBD1
CASSQGTGSNEQFF
TGCGCCAGCAGCCAAGGGACAGGGAGCAATGAGCAGTTCTTC
>TRBJ2-1|NA|TRBV5-6|TRBD2
CASSLRLAGVNEQFF
TGTGCCAGCAGCTTGCGCCTAGCGGGAGTGAATGAGCAGTTCTTC
>TRBJ2-7|NA|TRBV27|TRBD2
CASSLFGSGRASPYEQYF
TGTGCCAGCAGTTTATTTGGTAGCGGGAGGGCATCTCCCTACGAGCAGTACTTC
>TRBJ1-5|NA|TRBV7-2|NA
CASSSWGGSNQPQHF
TGTGCCAGCAGCTCGTGGGGGGGTAGCAATCAGCCCCAGCATTTT
>TRBJ2-2|NA|TRBV9|NA
CASSVAVAAGELFF
TGTGCCAGCAGCGTAGCGGTTGCCGCCGGGGAGCTGTTTTTT
>TRBJ2-7|once|TRBV28|NA
CASRSPYEQYF
TGTGCCAGCAGATCCCCATACGAGCAGTACTTC
>TRBJ1-5|NA|TRBV27|TRBD1
CASRNARGSNQPQHF
TGTGCCAGCAGGAACGCCAGGGGGAGCAATCAGCCCCAGCATTTT
>TRBJ2-3|few|TRBV30|TRBD2
CAWTLAGGLTDTQYF
TGTGCCTGGACCCTAGCGGGAGGGCTTACAGATACGCAGTATTTT
>TRBJ2-7|NA|TRBV5-1|TRBD2
CASSLDSGTIYEQYF
TGCGCCAGCAGCTTGGATTCCGGGACTATCTACGAGCAGTACTTC
>TRBJ2-5|NA|TRBV11-1|NA
CASSLRVFSEQETQYF
TGTGCCAGCAGCTTACGCGTTTTCTCCGAACAAGAGACCCAGTACTTC
>TRBJ2-3|NA|TRBV30|TRBD1
CAYHRGATDTQYF
TGTGCCTACCACAGGGGCGCCACAGATACGCAGTATTTT
>TRBJ2-7|NA|TRBV7-8|NA
CASSPRTGYEQYF
TGTGCCAGCAGCCCCCGAACAGGGTACGAGCAGTACTTC
>TRBJ1-5|NA|TRBV4-1|TRBD1
CASSQATGQGYNQPQHF
TGCGCCAGCAGCCAAGCCACTGGACAGGGATACAATCAGCCCCAGCATTTT
>TRBJ2-7|NA|TRBV9|NA
CASSSRLDEQYF
TGTGCCAGCAGCTCCCGACTAGACGAGCAGTACTTC
>TRBJ2-5|NA|TRBV7-2|TRBD2
CASSLGSQRGETQYF
TGTGCCAGCAGCTTAGGATCCCAGCGGGGAGAGACCCAGTACTTC